Included here is one T cell receptor (beta chain) sequence, with context. As yet, its antigen is unknown. Per germline, CDR1 DFQATT and CDR2 SNEGSKA (reference sequence). The CDR3 is made up of 16 amino acids. This sample was included in a study of monozygotic twins with inflammatory bowel disease. Study-level points and caveats: Between concordant and discordant twins, repertoire similarity failed to differ, a result that limited power may explain.

In preparing each TCR library, roughly 4,000 ng of total RNA was used. PCR of TCRalpha and TCRbeta cDNA was nested, with two rounds of approximately 16 and 10 cycles. TCRdb reanalyzed the 5' RACE reads, giving one entry per CDR3 protein sequence and no DNA. This sample carries around 380,000 distinct CDR3 sequences, with around 2.3% going to the ten biggest clones. This chain uses TRBV20-1 with TRBJ2-6. The receptor comes from a human donor with ulcerative colitis or Crohn's disease, or a healthy co-twin of an affected twin (not recorded which). The material sequenced was blood. The CDR3 sequence: CSARDWRNSGANVLTF.